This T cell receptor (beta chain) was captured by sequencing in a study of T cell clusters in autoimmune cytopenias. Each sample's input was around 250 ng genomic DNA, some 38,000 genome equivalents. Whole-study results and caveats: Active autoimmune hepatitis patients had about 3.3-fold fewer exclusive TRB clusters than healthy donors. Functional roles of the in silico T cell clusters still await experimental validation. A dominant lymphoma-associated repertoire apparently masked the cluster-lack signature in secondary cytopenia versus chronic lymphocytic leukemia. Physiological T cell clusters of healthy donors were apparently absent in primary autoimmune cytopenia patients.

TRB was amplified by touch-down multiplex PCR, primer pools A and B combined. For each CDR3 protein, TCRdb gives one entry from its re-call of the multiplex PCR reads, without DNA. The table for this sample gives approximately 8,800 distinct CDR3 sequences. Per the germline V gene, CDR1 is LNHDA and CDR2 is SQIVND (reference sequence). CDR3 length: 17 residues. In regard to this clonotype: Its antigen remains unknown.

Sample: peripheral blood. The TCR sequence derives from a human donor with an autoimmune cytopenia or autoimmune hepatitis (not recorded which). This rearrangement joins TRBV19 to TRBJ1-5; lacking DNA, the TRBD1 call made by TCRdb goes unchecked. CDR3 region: CASSIPGPGYSNQPQHF.